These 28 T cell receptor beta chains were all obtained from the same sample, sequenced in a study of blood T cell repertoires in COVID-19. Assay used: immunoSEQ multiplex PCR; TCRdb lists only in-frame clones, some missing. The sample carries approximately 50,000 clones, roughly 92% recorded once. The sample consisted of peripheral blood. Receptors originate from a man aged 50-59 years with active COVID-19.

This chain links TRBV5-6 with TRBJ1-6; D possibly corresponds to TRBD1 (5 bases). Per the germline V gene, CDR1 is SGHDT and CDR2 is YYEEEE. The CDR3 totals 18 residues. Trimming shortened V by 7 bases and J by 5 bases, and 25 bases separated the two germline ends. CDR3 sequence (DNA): TGTGCCAGCGTCTCTCGGGGAGGGTCTGGGGCCGATAATTCACCCCTCCACTTT. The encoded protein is CASVSRGGSGADNSPLHF.

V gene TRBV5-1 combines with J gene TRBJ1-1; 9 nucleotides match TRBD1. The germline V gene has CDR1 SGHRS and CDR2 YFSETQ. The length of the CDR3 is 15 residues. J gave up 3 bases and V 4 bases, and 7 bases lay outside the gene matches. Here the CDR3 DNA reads TGCGCCAGCAGCACCCGGACAGGGGCCGACACTGAAGCTTTCTTT. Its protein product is CASSTRTGADTEAFF.

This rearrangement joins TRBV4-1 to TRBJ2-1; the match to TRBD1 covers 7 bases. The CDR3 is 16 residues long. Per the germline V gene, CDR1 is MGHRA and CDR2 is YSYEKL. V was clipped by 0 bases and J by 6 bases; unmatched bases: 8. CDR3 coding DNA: TGCGCCAGCAGCCAAGATACCCAGGGGGAAGGCAATGAGCAGTTCTTC. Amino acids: CASSQDTQGEGNEQFF.

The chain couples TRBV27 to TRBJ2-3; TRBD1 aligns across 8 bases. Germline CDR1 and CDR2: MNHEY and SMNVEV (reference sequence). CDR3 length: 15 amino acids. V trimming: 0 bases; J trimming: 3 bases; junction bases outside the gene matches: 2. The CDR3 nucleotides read TGTGCCAGCAGTTTATCCAGGGGGCTTACAGATACGCAGTATTTT. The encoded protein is CASSLSRGLTDTQYF.

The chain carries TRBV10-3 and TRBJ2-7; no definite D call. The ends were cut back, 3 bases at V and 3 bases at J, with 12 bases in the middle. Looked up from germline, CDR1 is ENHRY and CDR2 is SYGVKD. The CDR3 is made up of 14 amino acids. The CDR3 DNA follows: TGTGCCATCAGTGACAGTAGACAAGTCTACGAGCAGTACTTC. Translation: CAISDSRQVYEQYF.

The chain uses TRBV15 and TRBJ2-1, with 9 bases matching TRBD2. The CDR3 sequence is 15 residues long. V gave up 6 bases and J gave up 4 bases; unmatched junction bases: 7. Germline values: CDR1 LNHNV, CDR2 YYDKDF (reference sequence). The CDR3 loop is CATRLGLAGYNEQFF. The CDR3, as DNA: TGTGCCACCAGGCTTGGTCTAGCGGGATACAATGAGCAGTTCTTC.

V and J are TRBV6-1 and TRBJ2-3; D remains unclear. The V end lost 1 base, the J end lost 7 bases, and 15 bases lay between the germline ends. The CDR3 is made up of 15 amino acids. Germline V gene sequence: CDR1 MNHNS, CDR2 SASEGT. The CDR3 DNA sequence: TGTGCCAGCAGTGAAGAACAGATTCGTGTAAATACGCAGTATTTT. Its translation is CASSEEQIRVNTQYF.

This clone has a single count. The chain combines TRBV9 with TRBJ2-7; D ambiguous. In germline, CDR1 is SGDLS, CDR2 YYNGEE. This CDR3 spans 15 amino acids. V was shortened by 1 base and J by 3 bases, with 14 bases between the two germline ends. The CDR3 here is CASSVTSDGFYEQYF. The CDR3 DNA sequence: TGTGCCAGCAGCGTAACCAGTGACGGGTTCTACGAGCAGTACTTC.

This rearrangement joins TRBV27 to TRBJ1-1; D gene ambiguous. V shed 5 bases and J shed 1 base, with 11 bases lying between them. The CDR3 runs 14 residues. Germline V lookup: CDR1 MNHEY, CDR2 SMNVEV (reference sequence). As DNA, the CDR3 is TGTGCCAGCAGTGAAGGAGTCACGAACACTGAAGCTTTCTTT. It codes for CASSEGVTNTEAFF.

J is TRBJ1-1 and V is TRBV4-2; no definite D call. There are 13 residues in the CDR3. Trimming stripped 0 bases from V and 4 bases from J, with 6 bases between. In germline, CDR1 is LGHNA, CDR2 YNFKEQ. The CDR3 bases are TGTGCCAGCAGCCAAGAACTGAGCACTGAAGCTTTCTTT. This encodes CASSQELSTEAFF.

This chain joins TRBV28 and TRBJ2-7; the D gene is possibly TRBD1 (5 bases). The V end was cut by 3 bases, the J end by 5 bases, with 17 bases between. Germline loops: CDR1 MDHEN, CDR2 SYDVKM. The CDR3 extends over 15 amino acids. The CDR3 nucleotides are TGTGCCAGCAGTTTGGAAGTCGGAGACAGTGACGAGCAGTACTTC. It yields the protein CASSLEVGDSDEQYF.

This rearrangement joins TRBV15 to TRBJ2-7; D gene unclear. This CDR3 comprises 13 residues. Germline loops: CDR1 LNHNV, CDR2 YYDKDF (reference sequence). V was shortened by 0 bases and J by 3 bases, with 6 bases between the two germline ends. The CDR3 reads CATSRDLVYEQYF. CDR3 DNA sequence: TGTGCCACCAGCAGAGATTTAGTCTACGAGCAGTACTTC.

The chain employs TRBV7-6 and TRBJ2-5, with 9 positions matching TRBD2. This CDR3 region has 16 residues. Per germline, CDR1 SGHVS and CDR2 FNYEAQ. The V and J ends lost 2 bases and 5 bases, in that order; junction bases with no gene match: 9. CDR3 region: CASSLYLAGARETQYF. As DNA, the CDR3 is TGTGCCAGCAGCTTATATTTAGCGGGGGCTAGGGAGACCCAGTACTTC.

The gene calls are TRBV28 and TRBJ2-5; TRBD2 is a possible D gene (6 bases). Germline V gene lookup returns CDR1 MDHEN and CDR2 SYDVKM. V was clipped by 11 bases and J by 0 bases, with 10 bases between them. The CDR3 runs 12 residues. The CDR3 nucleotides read TGTGCCCGCGCGGGGTACCAAGAGACCCAGTACTTC. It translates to CARAGYQETQYF. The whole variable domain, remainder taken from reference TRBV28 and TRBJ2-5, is DVKVTQSSRYLVKRTGEKVFLECVQDMDHENMFWYRQDPGLGLRLIYFSYDVKMKEKGDIPEGYSVSREKKERFSLILESASTNQTSMYLCARAGYQETQYFGPGTRLLVL.

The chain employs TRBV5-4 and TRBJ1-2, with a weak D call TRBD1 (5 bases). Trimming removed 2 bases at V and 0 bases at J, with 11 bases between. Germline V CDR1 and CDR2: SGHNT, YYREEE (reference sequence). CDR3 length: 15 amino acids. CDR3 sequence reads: CASSFSGIANYGYTF. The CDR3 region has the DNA TGTGCCAGCAGCTTCTCAGGGATAGCTAACTATGGCTACACCTTC.

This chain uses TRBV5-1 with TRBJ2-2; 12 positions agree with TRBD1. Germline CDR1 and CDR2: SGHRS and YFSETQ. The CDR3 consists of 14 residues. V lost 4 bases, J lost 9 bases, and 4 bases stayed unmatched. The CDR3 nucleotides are TGCGCCAGCAGCGACGGGACAGGGGGCAGGGAGCTGTTTTTT. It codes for CASSDGTGGRELFF.

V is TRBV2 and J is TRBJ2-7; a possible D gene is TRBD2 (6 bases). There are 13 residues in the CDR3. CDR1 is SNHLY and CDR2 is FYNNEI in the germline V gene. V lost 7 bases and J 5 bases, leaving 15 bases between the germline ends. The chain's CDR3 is CASKGGHLHEQYF. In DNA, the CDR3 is TGTGCCAGCAAGGGAGGACATCTCCACGAGCAGTACTTC.

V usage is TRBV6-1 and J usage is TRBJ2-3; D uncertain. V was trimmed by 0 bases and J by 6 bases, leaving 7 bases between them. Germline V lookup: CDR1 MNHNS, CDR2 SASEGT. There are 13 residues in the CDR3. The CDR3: CASSEAPRDTQYF. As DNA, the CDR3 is TGTGCCAGCAGTGAAGCGCCGAGGGATACGCAGTATTTT.

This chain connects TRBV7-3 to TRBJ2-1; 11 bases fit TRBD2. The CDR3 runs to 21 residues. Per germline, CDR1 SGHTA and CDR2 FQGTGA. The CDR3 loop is CVREKEWRELAGGPPYNEQFF. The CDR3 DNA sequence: TGTGTCCGCGAAAAGGAGTGGCGTGAGCTAGCGGGAGGACCTCCCTACAATGAGCAGTTCTTC.

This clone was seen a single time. In DNA, the CDR3 is TGTGCCAGTAGTATCGCAGGGCGAGAGACCCAGTACTTC. Translating gives CASSIAGRETQYF. The V gene is TRBV19, the J gene TRBJ2-5; TRBD1 might be the D (5 bases). Per germline, CDR1 LNHDA and CDR2 SQIVND (reference sequence). The ends were cut back, 3 bases at V and 4 bases at J, with 9 bases in the middle. CDR3 length: 13 amino acids. Together with reference TRBV19 and TRBJ2-5, the CDR3 gives the full variable domain: DGGITQSPKYLFRKEGQNVTLSCEQNLNHDAMYWYRQDPGQGLRLIYYSQIVNDFQKGDIAEGYSVSREKKESFPLTVTSAQKNPTAFYLCASSIAGRETQYFGPGTRLLVL.

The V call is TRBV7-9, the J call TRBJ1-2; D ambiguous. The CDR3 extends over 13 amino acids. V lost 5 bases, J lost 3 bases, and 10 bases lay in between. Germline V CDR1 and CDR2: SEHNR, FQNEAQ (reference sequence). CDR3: CASSPTVHYGYTF. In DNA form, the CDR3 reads TGTGCCAGCAGCCCTACAGTACACTATGGCTACACCTTC.

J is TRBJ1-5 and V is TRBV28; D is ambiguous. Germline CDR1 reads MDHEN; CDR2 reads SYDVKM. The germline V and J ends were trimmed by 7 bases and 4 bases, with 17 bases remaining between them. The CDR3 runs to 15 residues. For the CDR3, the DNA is TGTGCCAGCAAATTAACCGGGATAAGAAATCAGCCCCAGCATTTT. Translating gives CASKLTGIRNQPQHF. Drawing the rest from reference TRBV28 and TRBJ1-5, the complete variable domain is DVKVTQSSRYLVKRTGEKVFLECVQDMDHENMFWYRQDPGLGLRLIYFSYDVKMKEKGDIPEGYSVSREKKERFSLILESASTNQTSMYLCASKLTGIRNQPQHFGDGTRLSIL.

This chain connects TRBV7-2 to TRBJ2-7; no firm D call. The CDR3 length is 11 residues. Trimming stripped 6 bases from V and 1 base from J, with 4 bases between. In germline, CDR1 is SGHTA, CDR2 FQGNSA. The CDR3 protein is CASSPSYEQYF. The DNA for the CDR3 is TGTGCCAGCAGTCCTTCCTACGAGCAGTACTTC.

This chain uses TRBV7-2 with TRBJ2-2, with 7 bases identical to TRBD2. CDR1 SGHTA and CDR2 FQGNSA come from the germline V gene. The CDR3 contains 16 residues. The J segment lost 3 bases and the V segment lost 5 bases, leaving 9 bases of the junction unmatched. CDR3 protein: CASSPMGGGYTGELFF. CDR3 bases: TGTGCCAGCAGCCCAATGGGCGGGGGTTACACCGGGGAGCTGTTTTTT. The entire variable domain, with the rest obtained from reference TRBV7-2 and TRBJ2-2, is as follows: GAGVSQSPSNKVTEKGKDVELRCDPISGHTALYWYRQSLGQGLEFLIYFQGNSAPDKSGLPSDRFSAERTGGSVSTLTIQRTQQEDSAVYLCASSPMGGGYTGELFFGEGSRLTVL.

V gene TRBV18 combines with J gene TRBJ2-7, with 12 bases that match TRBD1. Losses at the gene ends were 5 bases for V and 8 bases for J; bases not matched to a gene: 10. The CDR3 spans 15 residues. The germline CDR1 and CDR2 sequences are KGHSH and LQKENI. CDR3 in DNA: TGTGCCAGCTCAGGTCCGGGACAGGGGGCCATCAAGCAGTACTTC. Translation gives CASSGPGQGAIKQYF.

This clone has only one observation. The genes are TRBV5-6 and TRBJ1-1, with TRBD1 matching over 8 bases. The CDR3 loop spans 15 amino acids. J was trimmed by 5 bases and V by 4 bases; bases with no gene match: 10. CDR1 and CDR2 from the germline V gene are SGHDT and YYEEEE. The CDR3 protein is CASSETGAGNTEAFF. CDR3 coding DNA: TGTGCCAGCAGCGAGACAGGGGCCGGGAATACTGAAGCTTTCTTT.

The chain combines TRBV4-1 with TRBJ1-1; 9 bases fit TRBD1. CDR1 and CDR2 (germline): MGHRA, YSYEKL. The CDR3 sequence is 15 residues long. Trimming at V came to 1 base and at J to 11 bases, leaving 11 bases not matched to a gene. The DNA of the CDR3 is TGCGCCAGCAGCCAAGGGATAGAGGACAGGGGCTATGCTTTCTTT. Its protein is CASSQGIEDRGYAFF.

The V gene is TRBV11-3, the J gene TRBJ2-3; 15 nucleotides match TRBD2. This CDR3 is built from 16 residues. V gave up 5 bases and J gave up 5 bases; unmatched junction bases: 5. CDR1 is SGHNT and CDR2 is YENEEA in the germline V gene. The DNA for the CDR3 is TGTGCCAGCAGCGACTGGACTAGCGGGGGGGTAGATACGCAGTATTTT. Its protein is CASSDWTSGGVDTQYF.